These 17 T cell receptor beta chains originate from one sample sequenced in a study of T cell repertoires in cytomegalovirus infection. MiXCR, applied by TCRdb to the reads, yields one record per CDR3 protein. Here the sample spans a few hundred thousand distinct CDR3 sequences, about a sixth being singletons. Sequenced sample: CD8+ T cells from PBMCs. The source is a human donor in good health (CMV status not recorded). Some clones in this sample may be carry-over from other donors' samples.

This clonotype occurred a few times. The rearrangement joins TRBV7-9 to TRBJ2-2; D is possibly TRBD2 (5 bases). Trimming removed 6 bases from V and 6 bases from J, with 11 bases in between. Germline V gene sequence: CDR1 SEHNR, CDR2 FQNEAQ (reference sequence). The CDR3 consists of 13 residues. DNA for the CDR3: TGTGCCAGCAGAAAGCTCGGGGCCGGGGAGCTGTTTTTT. This encodes CASRKLGAGELFF. Using reference TRBV7-9 and TRBJ2-2 for the parts outside the CDR3, the full variable domain is DTGVSQNPRHKITKRGQNVTFRCDPISEHNRLYWYRQTLGQGPEFLTYFQNEAQLEKSRLLSDRFSAERPKGSFSTLEIQRTEQGDSAMYLCASRKLGAGELFFGEGSRLTVL.

The V gene is TRBV4-2, the J gene TRBJ1-1; D is ambiguous. Germline V gene lookup returns CDR1 LGHNA and CDR2 YNFKEQ. V lost 0 bases and J lost 1, with 9 bases in between. The CDR3 extends over 15 amino acids. CDR3 DNA sequence: TGTGCCAGCAGCCAAGATTTTCGGGCGAACACTGAAGCTTTCTTT. This gives the protein CASSQDFRANTEAFF.

This clonotype was detected ten times or more. The CDR3 sequence: CASRSGTSGEITDTQYF. For the CDR3, the DNA is TGTGCCAGCAGATCCGGGACTAGCGGGGAGATCACAGATACGCAGTATTTT. The chain combines TRBV6-8 with TRBJ2-3, with 13 bases fitting TRBD2. The CDR3 length is 17 residues. V lost 6 bases to trimming and J lost 2 bases; unmatched junction nucleotides: 8. The V gene's germline CDR1 is MNHGY and CDR2 SAAAGT.

The chain carries TRBV7-4 and TRBJ2-2; D may be TRBD2 (6 bases). V lost 5 bases and J 4 bases, leaving 14 bases between the germline ends. Germline loops: CDR1 SGHVT, CDR2 SQSDAQ. The length of the CDR3 is 15 residues. The CDR3 sequence is CASSRAGRTTGELFF. The CDR3 bases are TGTGCCAGCAGCCGGGCGGGGAGGACCACCGGGGAGCTGTTTTTT.

This clonotype appeared many times. This sequence joins TRBV7-8 and TRBJ2-5; possible D gene TRBD1, 5 bases. Trimming removed 5 bases at V and 1 base at J, with 14 bases between. There are 15 residues in the CDR3. Per the germline V gene, CDR1 is SGHVS and CDR2 is FQNEAQ. The CDR3 DNA sequence: TGTGCCAGCAGCCCCCGTCCTGACAGCCAAGAGACCCAGTACTTC. It codes for CASSPRPDSQETQYF.

The chain recombines TRBV4-3 with TRBJ2-2; the D gene could be TRBD1 or TRBD2 (5 bases each). This CDR3 has 16 amino acids. Trimming shortened V by 1 base and J by 4 bases, and 13 bases separated the two germline ends. Looked up from germline, CDR1 is LGHNA and CDR2 is YSLEER. The CDR3 sequence is CASSQGGTASTGELFF. The CDR3, as DNA: TGCGCCAGCAGCCAAGGGGGGACGGCGAGCACCGGGGAGCTGTTTTTT.

This clonotype came up a few times. CDR3 DNA: TGTGCCAGCAGTTACAGGACAGGGGTGAACACTGAAGCTTTCTTT. Amino acids: CASSYRTGVNTEAFF. The chain has TRBV6-2 or TRBV6-3 and TRBJ1-1, with 9 bases identical to TRBD1. Germline V gene data show CDR1 as MNHEY and CDR2 as SVGEGT. The ends lost 2 bases at V and 0 bases at J; junction bases unmatched: 1. The CDR3 runs to 15 residues.

CDR3 region: CASSPGRAHYGYTF. The CDR3 DNA reads TGTGCCAGCAGTCCGGGTAGAGCTCACTATGGCTACACCTTC. The chain is built from TRBV27 and TRBJ1-2; the D is unclear. CDR3 length equals 14 residues. V was pared by 5 bases and J by 3 bases, with 13 bases between. Germline CDR1 is MNHEY and CDR2 is SMNVEV (reference sequence).

Only a few counts were recorded for this clonotype. This chain joins TRBV6-2 or TRBV6-3 and TRBJ2-1, with 7 bases fitting TRBD2. Germline V gene sequence: CDR1 MNHEY, CDR2 SVGEGT. V gave up 2 bases and J gave up 8 bases; unmatched junction bases: 6. This CDR3 region has 14 residues. CDR3 loop: CASSYGGGPDEQFF. CDR3 bases: TGTGCCAGCAGTTACGGGGGAGGGCCCGATGAGCAGTTCTTC.

This clonotype showed up just a few times. The rearrangement uses TRBV2 and TRBJ1-2; TRBD1 aligns across 8 bases. Trimming took 5 bases from V and 5 from J; bases not matched to a gene: 7. Germline V gene sequence: CDR1 SNHLY, CDR2 FYNNEI. The CDR3 length is 14 residues. In DNA form, the CDR3 reads TGTGCCAGCAGTCAAGGGACAGGACCTTATGGCTACACCTTC. This gives the protein CASSQGTGPYGYTF.

The chain employs TRBV7-6 and TRBJ1-1; TRBD1 agrees at 11 bases. The CDR3 is 17 residues long. The V gene end was trimmed by 1 base and the J gene end by 4 bases; junction bases not matched to a gene: 8. The germline V gene has CDR1 SGHVS and CDR2 FNYEAQ. This CDR3 is CASSLGDRGFYVTEAFF. The DNA for the CDR3 is TGTGCCAGCAGCTTAGGGGACAGGGGGTTTTATGTCACTGAAGCTTTCTTT.

This clonotype appeared a few times. The chain uses TRBV11-3 and TRBJ1-1; no clear D gene. Germline V gives CDR1 SGHNT, CDR2 YENEEA. The V end was cut by 5 bases, the J end by 1 base, with 8 bases between. The CDR3 totals 13 residues. The CDR3 is CASSGFPNTEAFF. DNA of the CDR3: TGTGCCAGCAGCGGTTTCCCGAACACTGAAGCTTTCTTT.

This chain links TRBV4-1 with TRBJ2-5, with D possibly TRBD1 on 5 matching bases. Trimming removed 1 base at V and 3 bases at J, with 9 bases between. Per the germline V gene, CDR1 is MGHRA and CDR2 is YSYEKL. The CDR3 spans 14 residues. The CDR3: CASSQVGREETQYF. CDR3 bases: TGCGCCAGCAGCCAAGTCGGCAGGGAAGAGACCCAGTACTTC.

This clonotype was observed a handful of times. A read error may account for a junction end that differs from germline. V usage is TRBV4-1 and J usage is TRBJ2-7; D might be TRBD1 (5 bases). Germline V gene data show CDR1 as MGHRA and CDR2 as YSYEKL. This CDR3 is built from 15 residues. The CDR3 is CASSQEARVDYEQYF. Written as DNA, the CDR3 is TGTGCCAGCAGCCAAGAGGCCAGGGTGGACTACGAGCAGTACTTC.

The chain has TRBV29-1 and TRBJ2-7, with 8 bases matching TRBD2. The length of the CDR3 is 15 residues. The ends lost 3 bases at V and 2 bases at J; junction bases unmatched: 9. The germline CDR1 and CDR2 sequences are SQVTM and ANQGSEA. The CDR3 DNA reads as TGCAGCGTTGAGGTTAGCGGGGACGTCCCCTACGAGCAGTACTTC. It translates to CSVEVSGDVPYEQYF.

This clonotype was found a few times. This rearrangement joins TRBV29-1 to TRBJ2-2, with D possibly being TRBD1 (5 bases). Trimming removed 1 base from V and 0 bases from J, with 12 bases in between. CDR3 length equals 16 residues. Germline V gene data show CDR1 as SQVTM and CDR2 as ANQGSEA. DNA for the CDR3: TGCAGCGTTGAAGTTGTGGACAACGCGAACACCGGGGAGCTGTTTTTT. Protein sequence: CSVEVVDNANTGELFF.

This clonotype turned up a few times. The CDR3: CASSPDRAEPQHF. The CDR3 DNA is TGTGCCAGCAGTCCTGACAGGGCCGAGCCCCAGCATTTT. The V call is TRBV6-2 or TRBV6-3, the J call TRBJ1-5; 7 bases line up with TRBD1. In germline, CDR1 is MNHEY, CDR2 SVGEGT. CDR3 length: 13 amino acids. The J segment lost 8 bases and the V segment lost 5 bases, leaving 6 bases of the junction unmatched.